This T cell receptor beta chain was sequenced in a study of identical twins. There are 15 residues in the CDR3. V was clipped by 4 bases and J by 7 bases; unmatched bases: 11. The germline gives CDR1 SQVTM, CDR2 ANQGSEA. Healthy Caucasians provided all donations. TCRdb re-analysed the 5' RACE reads in MiXCR, keeping a single row per CDR3 protein. The data show roughly 690,000 distinct CDR3 sequences, about 20% seen once. The same data also went into a second study, on T cells expressing NK-cell markers. According to that study: Sorted CD3+CD56+NKG2C+, CD3+CD56+NKG2C- and CD3+CD56-NKG2C+ T-cell subsets were beta-chain profiled. These clonotypes, the leaders elsewhere, also led the CD3+CD56-NKG2C+ fraction in a few donors.

The clonotype was recovered from a woman between 18 and 30 years old in good health. What was sequenced was PBMCs. This chain links TRBV29-1 with TRBJ2-1; TRBD2 agrees at 9 bases. The CDR3 loop reads CSVGGRAGGGNEQFF. The CDR3 region has the DNA TGCAGCGTTGGGGGGAGAGCGGGAGGAGGAAATGAGCAGTTCTTC.